This is a list of T cell receptor beta chains from one sample in a study of shared clonotypes between healthy human individuals. Data came from immunoSEQ multiplex PCR; TCRdb stores just in-frame clones and leaves some out. The sample lists around 2,000,000 clones; 85% to 95% were seen once. Sequenced: naive CD8+ T cells sorted from blood. These receptors came from a man aged 18 to 29 in good health. The CDR3 runs from the conserved cysteine through the conserved F or W. A D gene is named only where the DNA matches it firmly. Not all rows give a size; the values are once, few, many and, for expanded clones, a class.

J gene: TRBJ2-7
clone size: NA
V gene: TRBV7-9
D gene: TRBD1
CDR3 protein: CASSGQGSSYEQYF
CDR3 DNA: TGTGCCAGCAGTGGACAGGGGAGCTCCTACGAGCAGTACTTC

J gene: TRBJ2-7
clone size: NA
V gene: TRBV6-6
D gene: NA
CDR3 protein: CASSFPGPEGYEQYF
CDR3 DNA: TGTGCCAGCAGTTTCCCCGGGCCAGAGGGATACGAGCAGTACTTC

J gene: TRBJ2-6
clone size: once
V gene: TRBV18
D gene: NA
CDR3 protein: CASSPPPPDRANVLTF
CDR3 DNA: TGTGCCAGCTCACCACCCCCCCCGGACCGGGCCAACGTCCTGACTTTC

J gene: TRBJ2-5
clone size: NA
V gene: TRBV6-1
D gene: TRBD1
CDR3 protein: CASSEETGWQETQYF
CDR3 DNA: TGTGCCAGCAGTGAAGAGACAGGGTGGCAAGAGACCCAGTACTTC

J gene: TRBJ2-5
clone size: NA
V gene: TRBV7-9
D gene: NA
CDR3 protein: CASSLVQGQETQYF
CDR3 DNA: TGTGCCAGCAGCTTAGTTCAGGGGCAAGAGACCCAGTACTTC

J gene: TRBJ1-3
clone size: NA
V gene: TRBV11-2
D gene: NA
CDR3 protein: CASSLFDSGNTIYF
CDR3 DNA: TGTGCCAGCAGCTTGTTCGACTCTGGAAACACCATATATTTT

J gene: TRBJ2-7
clone size: NA
V gene: TRBV6-6
D gene: TRBD1
CDR3 protein: CASSYSPDRIGHEQYF
CDR3 DNA: TGTGCCAGCAGTTACTCCCCGGACAGGATTGGGCACGAGCAGTACTTC

J gene: TRBJ2-7
clone size: NA
V gene: TRBV5-4
D gene: NA
CDR3 protein: CASSLGGGIYEQYF
CDR3 DNA: TGTGCCAGCAGCTTGGGTGGCGGGATCTACGAGCAGTACTTC

J gene: TRBJ2-7
clone size: NA
V gene: TRBV15
D gene: NA
CDR3 protein: CARRSKSGRSYEQYF
CDR3 DNA: TGTGCCCGAAGGAGTAAGAGCGGGCGATCCTACGAGCAGTACTTC

J gene: TRBJ1-4
clone size: NA
V gene: TRBV6-5
D gene: NA
CDR3 protein: CASSYSGGWGLEKLFF
CDR3 DNA: TGTGCCAGCAGTTACTCAGGAGGATGGGGGCTTGAAAAACTGTTTTTT

J gene: TRBJ2-3
clone size: NA
V gene: TRBV4-1
D gene: NA
CDR3 protein: CASSQETGLPDTQYF
CDR3 DNA: TGCGCCAGCAGCCAAGAAACAGGGCTCCCAGATACGCAGTATTTT

J gene: TRBJ1-2
clone size: NA
V gene: TRBV7-9
D gene: NA
CDR3 protein: CAIPGGYTF
CDR3 DNA: TGTGCCATACCGGGGGGCTACACCTTC

J gene: TRBJ2-7
clone size: NA
V gene: TRBV27
D gene: NA
CDR3 protein: CASSLWQGQFYEQYF
CDR3 DNA: TGTGCCAGCAGTTTATGGCAGGGGCAGTTCTACGAGCAGTACTTC

J gene: TRBJ1-1
clone size: NA
V gene: TRBV7-2
D gene: NA
CDR3 protein: CASSSSGWGLNTEAFF
CDR3 DNA: TGTGCCAGCAGCTCCTCGGGATGGGGCCTTAATACTGAAGCTTTCTTT

J gene: TRBJ1-4
clone size: once
V gene: TRBV4-3
D gene: NA
CDR3 protein: CASSLISTHRNEKLFF
CDR3 DNA: TGCGCCAGCAGCCTGATCTCGACACACCGAAATGAAAAACTGTTTTTT

J gene: TRBJ1-5
clone size: NA
V gene: TRBV28
D gene: NA
CDR3 protein: CASSFLSMGSQPQHF
CDR3 DNA: TGTGCCAGCAGTTTTCTCAGCATGGGGAGTCAGCCCCAGCATTTT

J gene: TRBJ2-7
clone size: NA
V gene: TRBV11-2
D gene: NA
CDR3 protein: CASSFTGQGYEQYF
CDR3 DNA: TGTGCCAGCAGCTTCACAGGGCAAGGCTACGAGCAGTACTTC

J gene: TRBJ1-1
clone size: NA
V gene: TRBV5-8
D gene: TRBD1
CDR3 protein: CASSDTDRGPNTEAFF
CDR3 DNA: TGTGCCAGCAGCGACACGGACAGGGGGCCGAACACTGAAGCTTTCTTT

J gene: TRBJ1-1
clone size: once
V gene: TRBV7-9
D gene: TRBD1
CDR3 protein: CASSSQTGGMENTEAFF
CDR3 DNA: TGTGCCAGCAGCTCACAGACAGGGGGTATGGAGAACACTGAAGCTTTCTTT

J gene: TRBJ1-4
clone size: NA
V gene: TRBV18
D gene: TRBD1
CDR3 protein: CASSLQGSNEKLFF
CDR3 DNA: TGTGCCAGCTCGCTACAGGGGAGTAATGAAAAACTGTTTTTT

J gene: TRBJ1-6
clone size: NA
V gene: TRBV11-2
D gene: NA
CDR3 protein: CASSKTGSSYNSPLHF
CDR3 DNA: TGTGCCAGCAGCAAAACAGGGAGCTCCTATAATTCACCCCTCCACTTT

J gene: TRBJ2-3
clone size: NA
V gene: TRBV14
D gene: NA
CDR3 protein: CASSSRQGPGTDTQYF
CDR3 DNA: TGTGCCAGCAGCAGCCGTCAGGGGCCGGGCACAGATACGCAGTATTTT

J gene: TRBJ1-5
clone size: NA
V gene: TRBV5-6
D gene: NA
CDR3 protein: CASSLGGGQPQHF
CDR3 DNA: TGTGCCAGCAGCTTGGGCGGGGGTCAGCCCCAGCATTTT

J gene: TRBJ1-5
clone size: NA
V gene: TRBV12-5
D gene: NA
CDR3 protein: CASGNTKGVGNQPQHF
CDR3 DNA: TGTGCTAGTGGTAATACCAAGGGAGTGGGCAATCAGCCCCAGCATTTT

J gene: TRBJ1-2
clone size: NA
V gene: TRBV7-9
D gene: TRBD1
CDR3 protein: CASSLRGTGQVNGYTF
CDR3 DNA: TGTGCCAGCAGCTTAAGGGGGACAGGTCAGGTGAACGGCTACACCTTC

J gene: TRBJ2-3
clone size: NA
V gene: TRBV9
D gene: TRBD2
CDR3 protein: CASTAGGTDTQYF
CDR3 DNA: TGTGCCAGCACGGCGGGGGGCACAGATACGCAGTATTTT

J gene: TRBJ2-7
clone size: NA
V gene: TRBV30
D gene: TRBD1
CDR3 protein: CAWSYGTGGYEQYF
CDR3 DNA: TGTGCCTGGAGCTACGGGACAGGGGGCTACGAGCAGTACTTC

J gene: TRBJ2-2
clone size: NA
V gene: TRBV10-1
D gene: TRBD1
CDR3 protein: CASSSGTGGVGAGELFF
CDR3 DNA: TGCGCCAGCAGTTCCGGGACAGGGGGCGTCGGTGCCGGGGAGCTGTTTTTT

J gene: TRBJ2-7
clone size: once
V gene: TRBV5-1
D gene: NA
CDR3 protein: CASSPGPSYEQYF
CDR3 DNA: TGCGCCAGCAGCCCGGGCCCGAGCTACGAGCAGTACTTC

J gene: TRBJ1-2
clone size: NA
V gene: TRBV6-1
D gene: NA
CDR3 protein: CASWGYRVDYGYTF
CDR3 DNA: TGTGCCAGCTGGGGGTACAGGGTTGACTATGGCTACACCTTC

J gene: TRBJ1-2
clone size: once
V gene: TRBV9
D gene: NA
CDR3 protein: CASSLGWNGYTF
CDR3 DNA: TGTGCCAGCAGCCTAGGGTGGAATGGCTACACCTTC

J gene: TRBJ2-2
clone size: NA
V gene: TRBV27
D gene: NA
CDR3 protein: CASSSTGGASGNTGELFF
CDR3 DNA: TGTGCCAGCAGCTCCACGGGGGGCGCTTCGGGCAACACCGGGGAGCTGTTTTTT

J gene: TRBJ2-7
clone size: NA
V gene: TRBV7-2
D gene: NA
CDR3 protein: CASSLPGGLTYEQYF
CDR3 DNA: TGTGCCAGCAGCTTGCCCGGGGGTCTCACCTACGAGCAGTACTTC

J gene: TRBJ2-7
clone size: NA
V gene: TRBV6-5
D gene: TRBD2
CDR3 protein: CASSYGGGSKIEQYF
CDR3 DNA: TGTGCCAGCAGTTACGGGGGGGGATCCAAAATCGAGCAGTACTTC

J gene: TRBJ2-1
clone size: NA
V gene: TRBV7-3
D gene: NA
CDR3 protein: CASSLMGAQYNEQFF
CDR3 DNA: TGTGCCAGCAGCTTAATGGGGGCGCAATACAATGAGCAGTTCTTC

J gene: TRBJ2-5
clone size: NA
V gene: TRBV9
D gene: NA
CDR3 protein: CASSVLGGGETQYF
CDR3 DNA: TGTGCCAGCAGCGTTCTCGGCGGCGGGGAGACCCAGTACTTC

J gene: TRBJ1-5
clone size: NA
V gene: TRBV21-1
D gene: NA
CDR3 protein: CASSKPNQPQHF
CDR3 DNA: TGTGCCAGCAGCAAACCGAATCAGCCCCAGCATTTT

J gene: TRBJ2-5
clone size: NA
V gene: TRBV6-5
D gene: NA
CDR3 protein: CASSYSEGETQYF
CDR3 DNA: TGTGCCAGCAGTTACTCGGAGGGAGAGACCCAGTACTTC

J gene: TRBJ2-7
clone size: NA
V gene: TRBV5-4
D gene: NA
CDR3 protein: CASSLSEKTYEQYF
CDR3 DNA: TGTGCCAGCAGCTTGAGCGAAAAAACCTACGAGCAGTACTTC

J gene: TRBJ2-7
clone size: NA
V gene: TRBV9
D gene: NA
CDR3 protein: CASSVDREWSYEQYF
CDR3 DNA: TGTGCCAGCAGCGTAGACAGGGAGTGGTCCTACGAGCAGTACTTC

J gene: TRBJ2-1
clone size: NA
V gene: TRBV6-6
D gene: NA
CDR3 protein: CASSYGGYNEQFF
CDR3 DNA: TGTGCCAGCAGTTACGGGGGGTACAATGAGCAGTTCTTC

J gene: TRBJ2-1
clone size: NA
V gene: TRBV5-6
D gene: NA
CDR3 protein: CASSLVRGLAHEQFF
CDR3 DNA: TGTGCCAGCAGCTTGGTAAGGGGTCTAGCTCATGAGCAGTTCTTC

J gene: TRBJ2-7
clone size: NA
V gene: TRBV7-9
D gene: NA
CDR3 protein: CASSPEGRPAWEQYF
CDR3 DNA: TGTGCCAGCAGTCCGGAGGGACGCCCCGCTTGGGAGCAGTACTTC

J gene: TRBJ2-3
clone size: NA
V gene: TRBV13
D gene: NA
CDR3 protein: CASSLGQDTQYF
CDR3 DNA: TGTGCCAGCAGCTTAGGCCAAGATACGCAGTATTTT

J gene: TRBJ2-4
clone size: NA
V gene: TRBV5-5
D gene: NA
CDR3 protein: CASSSWDVASENIQYF
CDR3 DNA: TGTGCCAGCAGCTCCTGGGACGTCGCAAGCGAAAACATTCAGTACTTC

J gene: TRBJ1-5
clone size: NA
V gene: TRBV15
D gene: NA
CDR3 protein: CATSRDLGAYSNQPQHF
CDR3 DNA: TGTGCCACCAGCAGAGATCTGGGGGCCTATAGCAATCAGCCCCAGCATTTT

J gene: TRBJ2-3
clone size: NA
V gene: TRBV7-9
D gene: NA
CDR3 protein: CASSLSSDTQYF
CDR3 DNA: TGTGCCAGCAGCCTGAGTTCGGATACGCAGTATTTT

J gene: TRBJ2-7
clone size: NA
V gene: TRBV5-4
D gene: TRBD1
CDR3 protein: CASSSGQGASYEQYF
CDR3 DNA: TGTGCCAGCAGCTCGGGACAGGGGGCCTCCTACGAGCAGTACTTC

J gene: TRBJ2-7
clone size: NA
V gene: TRBV27
D gene: TRBD1
CDR3 protein: CASISGTVSYEQYF
CDR3 DNA: TGTGCCAGCATTTCCGGGACAGTCTCCTACGAGCAGTACTTC

J gene: TRBJ2-3
clone size: NA
V gene: TRBV5-4
D gene: TRBD2
CDR3 protein: CASSTFSGSFTDTQYF
CDR3 DNA: TGTGCCAGCAGCACCTTTAGCGGGAGTTTTACAGATACGCAGTATTTT

J gene: TRBJ2-7
clone size: NA
V gene: TRBV5-1
D gene: TRBD1
CDR3 protein: CASSLTTGTLEQYF
CDR3 DNA: TGCGCCAGCAGCTTGACGACAGGGACGTTGGAGCAGTACTTC

J gene: TRBJ2-7
clone size: NA
V gene: TRBV7-9
D gene: NA
CDR3 protein: CASSSDGPYEQYF
CDR3 DNA: TGTGCCAGCAGCTCCGATGGGCCCTACGAGCAGTACTTC

J gene: TRBJ1-6
clone size: NA
V gene: TRBV5-1
D gene: NA
CDR3 protein: CASSLAQGGNSPLHF
CDR3 DNA: TGCGCCAGCAGCTTAGCCCAGGGAGGTAATTCACCCCTCCACTTT

J gene: TRBJ2-7
clone size: NA
V gene: TRBV10-1
D gene: TRBD1
CDR3 protein: CASRRLGTGSREQYF
CDR3 DNA: TGCGCCAGCAGGCGTCTCGGGACAGGGTCGCGCGAGCAGTACTTC